This T cell receptor beta chain was sequenced during a study of cytomegalovirus exposure and HLA in healthy donors. Trimming cost V 5 bases and J 0 bases, with 12 bases left between them. The CDR3 totals 15 residues. Per germline, CDR1 SGHAT and CDR2 FQNNGV. The PCR contained 60 Vbeta and 13 Jbeta primers. Only in-frame clones appear in the TCRdb table, and some are missing; sequencing was by immunoSEQ multiplex PCR. The sample lists 99,000 or so clones, 75% occurring once. Study results and caveats: Trimming of TCR beta V- and J-genes showed a link, identified in a later analysis, to a missense DCLRE1C variant. Specificity for CMV antigens was confirmed in vitro for a few of the CMV-associated chains. Later analysis placed DRB1 highest and HLA-C lowest in TCR association rates, which differed by HLA locus.

A note on this clone: Its target is not known.

The sequencing sample was made of PBMCs. This clonotype was sampled from a man aged 35-49 years in good health and CMV-seronegative. The chain carries TRBV11-2 and TRBJ2-3; D perhaps matches TRBD2 (5 bases). Here the CDR3 reads CASSRTGWSTDTQYF. The CDR3 region has the DNA TGTGCCAGCAGCCGAACGGGGTGGAGCACAGATACGCAGTATTTT. Filled out from reference TRBV11-2 and TRBJ2-3, the complete variable domain reads EAGVAQSPRYKIIEKRQSVAFWCNPISGHATLYWYQQILGQGPKLLIQFQNNGVVDDSQLPKDRFSAERLKGVDSTLKIQPAKLEDSAVYLCASSRTGWSTDTQYFGPGTRLTVL.